This TCR beta chain came from a study of blood T cells in healthy people across ages. It was with a sample-barcoded 5' primer and a J-beta primer mix that a second PCR of roughly 6 to 11 cycles was run. TCRdb independently ran MiXCR on the 5' RACE reads; one entry per CDR3 protein. This table holds some 940,000 distinct CDR3 sequences, about 28% found once. Germline values: CDR1 SGHRS, CDR2 YFSETQ. The CDR3 consists of 15 residues. The J segment lost 3 bases and the V segment lost 5 bases, leaving 8 bases of the junction unmatched. This clonotype was seen more than once but under ten times. These same records also appear under a second study, on T cells of mothers and their children.

Sequenced input: blood. V and J are TRBV5-1 and TRBJ1-5, with TRBD1 identical over 7 bases. The TCR was taken from a woman aged 40 to 50 in good health. The CDR3 loop reads CASRQGQMDNQPQHF. CDR3 bases: TGCGCCAGCAGACAGGGACAGATGGACAATCAGCCCCAGCATTTT.